These 2 T cell receptor beta chains came from one sample sequenced in a study of technical replicates of blood from a few donors. The repertoire was sequenced with immunoSEQ multiplex PCR; TCRdb's copy has only in-frame clones and lacks some. The table lists 75,000 to 100,000 clones, approximately 94% of them singletons. The sample consisted of T cells isolated from PBMCs. Receptors originate from a human donor in good health.

The J gene is TRBJ2-2, the V gene TRBV10-3; tentative D call: TRBD1 (6 bases). Trimming stripped 8 bases from V and 7 bases from J, with 11 bases between. The CDR3 has 12 residues. Per the germline V gene, CDR1 is ENHRY and CDR2 is SYGVKD. This chain's CDR3 is CAIRTDGGELFF. The CDR3 DNA sequence: TGTGCCATCCGGACAGATGGCGGGGAGCTGTTTTTT.

The gene calls are TRBV9 and TRBJ1-1, with D maybe TRBD1 (6 bases). The V gene lost 3 bases and the J gene lost 11 bases, with 14 bases spanning the gap. Looked up from germline, CDR1 is SGDLS and CDR2 is YYNGEE. This CDR3 is 12 amino acids long. The CDR3 DNA reads TGTGCCAGCAGCGCCGGGGGGCAGGAGGCTTTCTTT. This sequence encodes CASSAGGQEAFF.